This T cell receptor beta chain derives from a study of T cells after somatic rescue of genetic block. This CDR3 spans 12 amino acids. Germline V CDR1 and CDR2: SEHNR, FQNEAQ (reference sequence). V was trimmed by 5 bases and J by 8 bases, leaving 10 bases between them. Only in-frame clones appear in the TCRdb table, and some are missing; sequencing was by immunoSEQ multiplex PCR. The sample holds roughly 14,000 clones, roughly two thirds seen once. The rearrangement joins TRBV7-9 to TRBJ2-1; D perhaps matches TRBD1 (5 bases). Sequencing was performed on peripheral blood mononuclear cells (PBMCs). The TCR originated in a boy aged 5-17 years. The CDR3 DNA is TGTGCCAGCAGCCGACAGAGTTATGAGCAGTTCTTC. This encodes CASSRQSYEQFF.